This paragraph covers one TCR beta chain sequence. No antigen is known for it. Trimming pared 6 bases from V and 0 bases from J, leaving 9 bases between. Germline loops: CDR1 LNHNV, CDR2 YYDKDF (reference sequence). There are 14 residues in the CDR3. This entry belongs to a study of shared clonotypes between healthy human individuals. Study outcomes and limitations: The expectation was that sequencing depth would affect clonotype sharing among donors. Specimens sampled were limited to blood, with tissue repertoires likely differing.

Using immunoSEQ multiplex PCR, the repertoire was profiled, and TCRdb retains in-frame clones only, with some absent. This sample has about 700,000 clones, with around 74% found just once. The chain has TRBV15 and TRBJ2-4; D gene uncertain. Sequenced input: memory CD4+ T cells sorted from blood. The sample's subset: CD45RA-negative fraction. This receptor was taken from a woman in her 30s in good health. This CDR3 reads CATRKPEAKNIQYF. CDR3 nucleotide sequence: TGTGCCACCAGGAAACCCGAAGCCAAAAACATTCAGTACTTC.